The 7 T cell receptor beta chains reported below all come from one sample, sequenced in a study of siplizumab effects on memory and regulatory T cells. The protocol was immunoSEQ multiplex PCR, while the TCRdb copy is restricted to in-frame clones and leaves out a portion. In the table there are 100,000 or so clones, 92% of which are singletons. Sample: non-Treg CD4+ T cells sorted from blood. The receptors come from a human donor in good health.

The V gene is TRBV4-3, the J gene TRBJ2-7, with D tentatively TRBD2 (6 bases). The CDR3 runs to 14 residues. The germline V gene encodes CDR1 LGHNA and CDR2 YSLEER. Trimming removed 2 bases from V and 0 bases from J, with 8 bases in between. CDR3 sequence (DNA): TGCGCCAGCAGCCAAAGTAGCGGCTCCTACGAGCAGTACTTC. Translating it yields CASSQSSGSYEQYF.

CDR3 in DNA: TGCGCCAGCAGCTTGGTGGCAGGCGATGGCTACACCTTC. The encoded protein is CASSLVAGDGYTF. This chain links TRBV5-1 with TRBJ1-2; D ambiguous. Trimming took 0 bases from V and 6 from J, leaving 9 bases between them. The germline gives CDR1 SGHRS, CDR2 YFSETQ. This CDR3 spans 13 amino acids.

This clone occurred a few times. The rearrangement links TRBV4-3 to TRBJ2-7; no reliable D call. With 5 bases removed from V and 5 bases from J, the gap between germline ends came to 13 bases. CDR3 length: 13 residues. CDR1 and CDR2 (germline): LGHNA, YSLEER. CDR3 sequence (DNA): TGCGCCAGCAGCGGGAAACGGTCCAACGAGCAGTACTTC. The encoded protein is CASSGKRSNEQYF.

V gene TRBV28 combines with J gene TRBJ2-6, with D perhaps TRBD1 (6 bases). The CDR3 has 16 residues. V was shortened by 3 bases and J by 4 bases, with 13 bases between the two germline ends. Germline-derived CDR1 and CDR2 are MDHEN and SYDVKM. The CDR3 sequence: CASSFAPGAGANVLTF. The CDR3 bases are TGTGCCAGCAGTTTCGCACCAGGGGCAGGGGCCAACGTCCTGACTTTC.

The chain uses TRBV10-1 and TRBJ2-2, with TRBD1 matching over 8 bases. CDR1 and CDR2 from the germline V gene are WNHNN and SYGVQD (reference sequence). V trimming: 8 bases; J trimming: 4 bases; junction bases outside the gene matches: 6. The CDR3 is made up of 14 amino acids. CDR3: CASGQGEATGELFF. In nucleotides, the CDR3 is TGCGCCAGCGGACAGGGAGAAGCCACCGGGGAGCTGTTTTTT.

This chain uses TRBV15 with TRBJ1-2; no clear D gene. Trimming stripped 0 bases from V and 6 bases from J, with 17 bases between. CDR3 length equals 16 residues. Germline CDR1 and CDR2: LNHNV and YYDKDF (reference sequence). CDR3 in amino acids: CATSRDATRARDGYTF. The CDR3 coding sequence is TGTGCCACCAGCAGAGATGCGACGAGAGCCCGGGATGGCTACACCTTC.

V is TRBV18 and J is TRBJ2-7; unclear D gene. The CDR3 covers 14 residues. Germline CDR1 KGHSH, CDR2 LQKENI. Trimming took 5 bases from V and 2 from J, leaving 13 bases between them. Written as DNA, the CDR3 is TGTGCCAGCTCAATCTCCGGGCGTACCTACGAGCAGTACTTC. Its protein is CASSISGRTYEQYF.